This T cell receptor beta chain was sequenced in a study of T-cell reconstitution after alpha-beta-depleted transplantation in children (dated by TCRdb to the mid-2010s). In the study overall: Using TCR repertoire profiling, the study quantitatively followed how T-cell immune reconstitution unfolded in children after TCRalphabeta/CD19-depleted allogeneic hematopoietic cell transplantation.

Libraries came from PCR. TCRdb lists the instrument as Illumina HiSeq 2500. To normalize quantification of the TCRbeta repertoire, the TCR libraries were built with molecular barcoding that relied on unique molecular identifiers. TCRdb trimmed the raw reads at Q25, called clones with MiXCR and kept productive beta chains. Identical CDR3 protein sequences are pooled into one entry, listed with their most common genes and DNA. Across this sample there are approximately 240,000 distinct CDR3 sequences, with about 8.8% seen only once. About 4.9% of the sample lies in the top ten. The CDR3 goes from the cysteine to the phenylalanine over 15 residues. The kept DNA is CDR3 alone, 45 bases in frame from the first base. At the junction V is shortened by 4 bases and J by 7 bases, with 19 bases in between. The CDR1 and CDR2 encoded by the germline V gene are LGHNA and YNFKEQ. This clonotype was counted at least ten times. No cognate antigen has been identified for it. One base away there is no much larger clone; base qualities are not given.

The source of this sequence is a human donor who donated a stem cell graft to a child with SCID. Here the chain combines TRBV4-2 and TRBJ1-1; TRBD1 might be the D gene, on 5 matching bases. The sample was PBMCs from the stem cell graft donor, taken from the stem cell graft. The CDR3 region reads CASSRDLGLDGEAFF. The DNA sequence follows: TGTGCCAGCAGCCGGGATCTGGGGCTCGATGGTGAAGCTTTCTTT.